Listed below are T cell receptor beta chains from one sample, sequenced in a study of vaccination and CD4 T cells after COVID-19. Antigen specificity for these receptors is unknown. TCRdb ran MiXCR on the PCR reads and lists one entry per CDR3 protein. This table has roughly 13,000 distinct CDR3 sequences, around half appearing once. Sequenced input: CD4+ T cells from blood, cultured in vitro. The receptors here all came from a human donor who had recovered from COVID-19. Each CDR3 is given with its conserved first and last residue. D genes are given only for firm matches. Expanded clones get a size class; other rows say once, few or many, or leave the size out.

J gene | D gene | V gene | clone size | CDR3 length | CDR3 protein | CDR3 DNA
TRBJ1-2 | NA | TRBV20-1 | NA | 13 | CSAGAPKNYGYTF | TGCAGTGCTGGGGCCCCGAAAAACTATGGCTACACCTTC
TRBJ1-2 | NA | TRBV12-3/TRBV12-4 | NA | 12 | CASSPRFYGYTF | TGTGCCAGCAGTCCCCGTTTTTATGGCTACACCTTC
TRBJ2-2 | NA | TRBV12-5 | NA | 12 | CASGLGPGELFF | TGTGCTAGTGGTTTGGGTCCCGGGGAGCTGTTTTTT
TRBJ2-7 | NA | TRBV5-1 | NA | 14 | CASSPVGLNYGQYF | TGCGCCAGCAGCCCCGTTGGCCTCAACTACGGGCAGTACTTC
TRBJ2-2 | NA | TRBV5-4 | NA | 18 | CASSFLQGGRRRAGELFF | TGTGCCAGCAGCTTTTTACAGGGGGGGCGGCGGAGGGCCGGGGAGCTGTTTTTT
TRBJ2-7 | NA | TRBV19 | NA | 14 | CASSIGGAALEQYF | TGTGCCAGTAGTATAGGGGGGGCCGCGCTCGAGCAGTACTTC
TRBJ1-2 | TRBD1 | TRBV9 | NA | 17 | CASSAVLQGSWGYGYTF | TGTGCCAGCAGCGCCGTTTTACAGGGGTCTTGGGGCTATGGCTACACCTTC
TRBJ1-2 | NA | TRBV19 | NA | 13 | CATGWGTYPSYTF | TGTGCCACCGGATGGGGGACGTATCCCAGCTACACCTTC
TRBJ2-5 | NA | TRBV6-1 | once | 16 | CASSSVAVEYQETQYF | TGTGCCAGCAGCAGCGTAGCCGTCGAGTACCAAGAGACCCAGTACTTC
TRBJ1-1 | NA | TRBV14 | NA | 15 | CASSRIAGGKTEAFF | TGTGCCAGCAGTCGAATTGCGGGGGGAAAAACTGAAGCTTTCTTT
TRBJ1-1 | NA | TRBV14 | NA | 13 | CASSQERGTEAFF | TGTGCCAGCAGCCAAGAAAGGGGGACTGAAGCTTTCTTT
TRBJ1-6 | TRBD1 | TRBV6-1 | few | 14 | CASSPGQVYSPLHF | TGTGCCAGCAGCCCTGGACAGGTCTATTCACCCCTCCACTTT
TRBJ1-2 | NA | TRBV30 | once | 12 | CACPRGGRGYTF | TGTGCCTGTCCTCGCGGGGGTCGGGGCTACACCTTC
TRBJ1-2 | TRBD1 | TRBV12-3/TRBV12-4 | once | 13 | CASRTGVAYGYTF | TGTGCCAGCAGGACAGGGGTGGCCTATGGCTACACCTTC
TRBJ1-6 | TRBD1 | TRBV19 | few | 15 | CASSPERTGGSPLHF | TGTGCCAGTAGTCCCGAACGGACAGGGGGTTCACCCCTCCACTTT
TRBJ2-3 | NA | TRBV6-1 | NA | 12 | CASRGSIYGQYF | TGTGCCAGCAGAGGTAGTATATACGGGCAGTATTTT
TRBJ1-1 | NA | TRBV20-1 | NA | 13 | CSARRGANTEAFF | TGCAGTGCTAGAAGGGGAGCGAACACTGAAGCTTTCTTT
TRBJ2-1 | NA | TRBV12-3/TRBV12-4 | few | 15 | CASSLSRGRSYEQFF | TGTGCCAGCAGTTTATCCAGGGGTCGTAGCTATGAGCAGTTCTTC
TRBJ2-7 | TRBD1 | TRBV2 | NA | 16 | CASRWTRDSDSYEQYF | TGTGCCAGCAGATGGACCCGGGACAGTGACTCCTACGAGCAGTACTTC
TRBJ2-1 | TRBD2 | TRBV20-1 | NA | 16 | CSASNRGGSSYNEQFF | TGCAGTGCTAGCAACCGCGGGGGGAGCTCCTACAATGAGCAGTTCTTC
TRBJ2-1 | TRBD2 | TRBV9 | NA | 16 | CASSRAGGYSYNEQFF | TGTGCCAGCAGTAGGGCGGGGGGTTACTCATACAATGAGCAGTTCTTC
TRBJ1-2 | NA | TRBV19 | NA | 13 | CASTPRPVDGYIF | TGTGCCAGTACTCCGCGGCCCGTTGACGGCTACATCTTC
TRBJ2-7 | TRBD1 | TRBV12-3/TRBV12-4 | NA | 16 | CASSSRGRGSSYEQYF | TGTGCCAGCAGTTCCCGGGGCAGGGGGAGCTCCTACGAGCAGTACTTC
TRBJ2-3 | TRBD1 | TRBV20-1 | few | 17 | CSARPAPTGGVADTQYF | TGCAGTGCTAGACCCGCGCCGACAGGGGGCGTCGCAGATACGCAGTATTTT
TRBJ2-6 | NA | TRBV18 | NA | 17 | CASSPPGRTSGANVLTF | TGTGCCAGCTCACCACCGGGAAGGACCTCTGGGGCCAACGTCCTGACTTTC
TRBJ1-2 | NA | TRBV6-5 | few | 16 | CASSYIDPGLGYGYTF | TGTGCCAGCAGTTACATAGACCCAGGGTTGGGCTATGGCTACACCTTC
TRBJ2-5 | NA | TRBV20-1 | NA | 12 | CSAAQGSETQYF | TGCAGTGCAGCGCAGGGAAGCGAGACCCAGTACTTC
TRBJ2-7 | TRBD2 | TRBV7-9 | NA | 16 | CASSRGLAGGPYEQYF | TGTGCCAGCAGCCGCGGACTAGCGGGGGGGCCATACGAGCAGTACTTC
TRBJ1-6 | NA | TRBV7-6 | NA | 12 | CASSLWQSALHF | TGTGCCAGCAGCTTATGGCAGTCGGCCCTCCACTTT
TRBJ2-5 | NA | TRBV11-3 | NA | 13 | CASSWGYGETQYF | TGTGCCAGCAGCTGGGGGTACGGGGAGACCCAGTACTTC
TRBJ2-7 | NA | TRBV7-9 | NA | 15 | CASSPGADITYEQYF | TGTGCCAGCAGCCCGGGGGCCGATATCACCTACGAGCAGTACTTC
TRBJ1-2 | NA | TRBV15 | few | 13 | CATSRDRGGGYTF | TGTGCCACCAGCAGAGATCGCGGGGGCGGCTACACCTTC
TRBJ1-6 | NA | TRBV30 | once | 15 | CAWSVGAGANSPLHF | TGTGCCTGGAGTGTTGGGGCGGGGGCGAATTCACCCCTCCACTTT
TRBJ1-6 | NA | TRBV6-5 | NA | 15 | CASSYESSYNSPLHF | TGTGCCAGCAGTTACGAGAGCTCCTATAATTCACCCCTCCACTTT
TRBJ1-5 | NA | TRBV15 | few | 15 | CATSRVGGPIQPQHF | TGTGCCACCAGCAGAGTAGGGGGTCCAATCCAGCCCCAGCATTTT
TRBJ2-2 | NA | TRBV2 | NA | 14 | CASSLLGSTGELFF | TGTGCCAGCAGTCTCTTGGGATCCACCGGGGAGCTGTTTTTT
TRBJ1-2 | NA | TRBV2 | NA | 11 | CASQGNYGYTF | TGTGCCTCCCAGGGGAACTATGGCTACACCTTC
TRBJ1-5 | NA | TRBV21-1 | NA | 17 | CASSKVLLQGSNQPQHF | TGTGCCAGCAGCAAAGTACTCCTACAGGGAAGCAATCAGCCCCAGCATTTT
TRBJ2-7 | TRBD2 | TRBV7-8 | NA | 13 | CASSLGLAGDKYF | TGTGCCAGCAGCTTAGGGCTAGCGGGGGATAAATACTTC
TRBJ2-5 | NA | TRBV12-3/TRBV12-4 | NA | 14 | CASTPKMTTGTQYF | TGTGCCAGCACCCCTAAGATGACCACGGGGACCCAGTACTTC
TRBJ1-3 | NA | TRBV7-9 | NA | 16 | CASSLWDSGSGNTIYF | TGTGCCAGCAGCTTATGGGATTCGGGCTCTGGAAACACCATATATTTT
TRBJ1-5 | NA | TRBV6-2/TRBV6-3 | few | 14 | CASTPAGSNQPQHF | TGTGCCAGCACCCCCGCGGGGAGCAATCAGCCCCAGCATTTT
TRBJ1-4 | NA | TRBV6-5 | NA | 13 | CASSYLAAEKLFF | TGTGCCAGCAGTTATTTGGCAGCCGAAAAACTGTTTTTT
TRBJ2-3 | NA | TRBV20-1 | NA | 13 | CSAKVLGTDTQYF | TGCAGTGCTAAGGTGCTGGGCACAGATACGCAGTATTTT
TRBJ2-7 | NA | TRBV2 | NA | 14 | CAGAPDLWAYEQYF | TGTGCCGGGGCACCGGATCTTTGGGCTTACGAGCAGTACTTC